This T cell receptor beta chain was recorded in a study of PD-L1 blockade in urothelial cancer. Germline V CDR1 and CDR2: MDHEN, SYDVKM. The CDR3 has 17 amino acids. V shed 3 bases and J 4 bases; nucleotides not matched to a gene: 11. Produced via immunoSEQ multiplex PCR; TCRdb's table is partial and in-frame only. The repertoire holds around 56,000 clones, with just over 85% as singletons. The source of this sequence is a man aged 50-59 years with urothelial cancer. The chain couples TRBV28 to TRBJ1-4; 7 positions agree with TRBD1. The specimen was PBMCs, collected around atezolizumab (anti-PD-L1) treatment. CDR3 sequence reads: CASSLVGGGRDNEKLFF. The CDR3 DNA follows: TGTGCCAGCAGTTTGGTAGGGGGCGGACGGGATAATGAAAAACTGTTTTTT.